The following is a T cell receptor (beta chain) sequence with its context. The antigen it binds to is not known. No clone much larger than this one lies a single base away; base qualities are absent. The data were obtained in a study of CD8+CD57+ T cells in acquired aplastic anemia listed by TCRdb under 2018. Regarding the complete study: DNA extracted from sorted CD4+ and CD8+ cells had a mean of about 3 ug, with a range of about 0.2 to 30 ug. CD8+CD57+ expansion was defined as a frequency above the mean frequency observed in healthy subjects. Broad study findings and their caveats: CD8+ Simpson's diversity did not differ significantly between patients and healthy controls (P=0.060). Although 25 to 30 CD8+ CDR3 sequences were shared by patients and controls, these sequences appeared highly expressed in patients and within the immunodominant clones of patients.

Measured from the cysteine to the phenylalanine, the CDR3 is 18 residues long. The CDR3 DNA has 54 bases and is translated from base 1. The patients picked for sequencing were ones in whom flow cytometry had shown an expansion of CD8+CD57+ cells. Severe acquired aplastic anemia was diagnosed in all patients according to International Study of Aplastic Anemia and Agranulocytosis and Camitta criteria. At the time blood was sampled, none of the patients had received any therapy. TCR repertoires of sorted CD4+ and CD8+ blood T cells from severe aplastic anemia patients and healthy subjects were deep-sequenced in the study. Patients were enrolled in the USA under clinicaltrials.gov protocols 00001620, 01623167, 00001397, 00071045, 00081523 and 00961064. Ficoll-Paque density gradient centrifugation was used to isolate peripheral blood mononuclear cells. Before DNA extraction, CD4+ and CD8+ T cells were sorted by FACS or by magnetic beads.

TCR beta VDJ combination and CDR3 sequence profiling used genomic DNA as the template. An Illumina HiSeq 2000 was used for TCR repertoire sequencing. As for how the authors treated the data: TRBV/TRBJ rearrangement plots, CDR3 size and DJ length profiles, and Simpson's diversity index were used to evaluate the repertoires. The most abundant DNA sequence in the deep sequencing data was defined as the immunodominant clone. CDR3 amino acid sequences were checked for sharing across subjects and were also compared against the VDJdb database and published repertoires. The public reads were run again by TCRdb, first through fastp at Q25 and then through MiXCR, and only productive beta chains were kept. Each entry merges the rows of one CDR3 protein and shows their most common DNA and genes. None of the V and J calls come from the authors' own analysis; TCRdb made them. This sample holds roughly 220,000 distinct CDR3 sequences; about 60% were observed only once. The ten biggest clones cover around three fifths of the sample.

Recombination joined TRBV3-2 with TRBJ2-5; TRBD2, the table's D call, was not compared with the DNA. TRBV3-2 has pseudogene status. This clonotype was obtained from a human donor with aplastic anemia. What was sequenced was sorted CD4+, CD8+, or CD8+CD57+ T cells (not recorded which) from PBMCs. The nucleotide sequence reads TGTGCCAGCAGCCAAGTGCTAGCGGGGGGATCGGCAGGGGAGACCCAGTACTTC. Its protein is CASSQVLAGGSAGETQYF.